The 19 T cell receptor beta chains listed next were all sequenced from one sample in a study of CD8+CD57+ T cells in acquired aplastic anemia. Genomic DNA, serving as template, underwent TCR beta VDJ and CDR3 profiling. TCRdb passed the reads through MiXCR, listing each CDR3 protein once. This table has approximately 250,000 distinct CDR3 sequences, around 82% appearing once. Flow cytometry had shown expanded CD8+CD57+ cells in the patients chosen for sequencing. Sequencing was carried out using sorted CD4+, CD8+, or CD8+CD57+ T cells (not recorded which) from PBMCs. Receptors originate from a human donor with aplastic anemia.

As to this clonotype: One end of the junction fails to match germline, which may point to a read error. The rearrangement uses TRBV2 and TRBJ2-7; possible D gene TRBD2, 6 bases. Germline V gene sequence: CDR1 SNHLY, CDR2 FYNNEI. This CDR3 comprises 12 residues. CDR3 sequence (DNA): TGTGCCAGCAGTGAACGGGAGTACGCGCAGTACTTC. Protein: CASSEREYAQYF. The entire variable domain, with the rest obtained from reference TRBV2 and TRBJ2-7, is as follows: EPEVTQTPSHQVTQMGQEVILRCVPISNHLYFYWYRQILGQKVEFLVSFYNNEISEKSEIFDDQFSVERPDGSNFTLKIRSTKLEDSAMYFCASSEREYAQYFGPGTRLTVT.

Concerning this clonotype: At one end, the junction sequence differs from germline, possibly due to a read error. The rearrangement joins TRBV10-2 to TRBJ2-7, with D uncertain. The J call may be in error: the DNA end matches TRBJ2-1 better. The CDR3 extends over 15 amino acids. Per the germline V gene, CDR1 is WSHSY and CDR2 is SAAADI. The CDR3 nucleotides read TGTGCCAGCAGACGCGACGAAGGTCCCTCCTACGAGCAGTTCTTC. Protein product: CASRRDEGPSYEQFF.

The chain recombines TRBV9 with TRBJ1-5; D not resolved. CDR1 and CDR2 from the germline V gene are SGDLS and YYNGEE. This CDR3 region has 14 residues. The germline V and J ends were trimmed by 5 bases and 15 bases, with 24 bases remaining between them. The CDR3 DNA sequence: TGTGCCAGCAGTGAAGCTTATAGTAAGCAGCATCTGCATTTT. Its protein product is CASSEAYSKQHLHF.

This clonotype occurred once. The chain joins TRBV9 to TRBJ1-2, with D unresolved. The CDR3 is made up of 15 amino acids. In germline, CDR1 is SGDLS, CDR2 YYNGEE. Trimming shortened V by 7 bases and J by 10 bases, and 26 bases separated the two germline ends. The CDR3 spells CASGGAGNSQYFYTF. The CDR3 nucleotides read TGTGCCAGCGGAGGAGCTGGGAACAGTCAGTACTTCTACACCTTC.

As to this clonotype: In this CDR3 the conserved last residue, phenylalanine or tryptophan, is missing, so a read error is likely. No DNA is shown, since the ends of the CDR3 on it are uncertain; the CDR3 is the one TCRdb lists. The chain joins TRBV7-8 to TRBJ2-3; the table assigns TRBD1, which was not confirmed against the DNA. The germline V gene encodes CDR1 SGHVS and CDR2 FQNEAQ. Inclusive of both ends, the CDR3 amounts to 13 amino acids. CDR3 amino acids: CASSYRPTGTAFS.

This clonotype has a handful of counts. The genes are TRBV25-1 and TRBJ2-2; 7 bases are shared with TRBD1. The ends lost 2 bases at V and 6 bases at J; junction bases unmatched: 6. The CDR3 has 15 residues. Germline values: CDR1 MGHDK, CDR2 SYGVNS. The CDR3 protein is CASSEADRAAGELFF. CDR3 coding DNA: TGTGCCAGCAGTGAAGCCGACAGGGCCGCCGGGGAGCTGTTTTTT.

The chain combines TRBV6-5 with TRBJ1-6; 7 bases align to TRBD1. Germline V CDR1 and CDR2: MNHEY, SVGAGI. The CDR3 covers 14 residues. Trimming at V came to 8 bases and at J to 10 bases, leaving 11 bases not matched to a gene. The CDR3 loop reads CASQGVAGQSPLHF. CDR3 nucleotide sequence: TGTGCCAGCCAGGGGGTGGCAGGGCAATCACCCCTCCACTTT.

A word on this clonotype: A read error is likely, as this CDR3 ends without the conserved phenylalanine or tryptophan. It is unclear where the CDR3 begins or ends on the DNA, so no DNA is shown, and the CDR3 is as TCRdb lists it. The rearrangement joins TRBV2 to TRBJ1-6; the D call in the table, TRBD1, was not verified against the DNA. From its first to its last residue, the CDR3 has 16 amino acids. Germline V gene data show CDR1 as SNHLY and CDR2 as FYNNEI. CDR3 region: CASSAESTYDHSFVPG.

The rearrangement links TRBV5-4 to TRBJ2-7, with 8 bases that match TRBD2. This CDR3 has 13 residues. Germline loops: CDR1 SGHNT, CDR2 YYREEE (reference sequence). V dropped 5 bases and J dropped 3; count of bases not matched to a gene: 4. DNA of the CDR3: TGTGCCAGCAGTCTCACTAGCGGCTACGAGCAGTACTTC. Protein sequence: CASSLTSGYEQYF.

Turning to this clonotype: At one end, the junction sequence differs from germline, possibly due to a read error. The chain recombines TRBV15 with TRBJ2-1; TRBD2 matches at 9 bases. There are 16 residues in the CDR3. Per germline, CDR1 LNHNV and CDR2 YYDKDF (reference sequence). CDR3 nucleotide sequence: TGTGCCAGCAGCAGTCAATGCAGCGGGGGGAGCGATGAGCAGTTCTTC. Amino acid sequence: CASSSQCSGGSDEQFF. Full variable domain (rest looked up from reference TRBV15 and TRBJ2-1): DAMVIQNPRYQVTQFGKPVTLSCSQTLNHNVMYWYQQKSSQAPKLLFHYYDKDFNNEADTPDNFQSRRPNTSFCFLDIRSPGLGDTAMYLCASSSQCSGGSDEQFFGPGTRLTVL.

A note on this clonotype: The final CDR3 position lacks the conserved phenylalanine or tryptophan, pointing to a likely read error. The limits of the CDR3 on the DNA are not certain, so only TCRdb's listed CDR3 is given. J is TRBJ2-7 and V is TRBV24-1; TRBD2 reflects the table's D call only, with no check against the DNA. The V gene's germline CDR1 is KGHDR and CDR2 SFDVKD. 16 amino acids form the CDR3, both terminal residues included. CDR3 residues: CATSDFGPEVAYEQNA.

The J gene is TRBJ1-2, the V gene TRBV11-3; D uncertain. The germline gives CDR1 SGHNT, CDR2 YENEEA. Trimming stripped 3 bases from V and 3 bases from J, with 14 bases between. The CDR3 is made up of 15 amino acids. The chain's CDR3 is CASSLNLRADYGYTF. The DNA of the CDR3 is TGTGCCAGCAGCTTGAATCTGAGAGCCGACTATGGCTACACCTTC.

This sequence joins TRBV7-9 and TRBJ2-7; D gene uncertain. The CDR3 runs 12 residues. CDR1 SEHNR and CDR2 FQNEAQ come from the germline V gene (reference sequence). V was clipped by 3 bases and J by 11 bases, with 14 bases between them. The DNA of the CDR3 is TGTGCCAGCAGCTTGGACCACTACGCGAAGTACTTC. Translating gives CASSLDHYAKYF.

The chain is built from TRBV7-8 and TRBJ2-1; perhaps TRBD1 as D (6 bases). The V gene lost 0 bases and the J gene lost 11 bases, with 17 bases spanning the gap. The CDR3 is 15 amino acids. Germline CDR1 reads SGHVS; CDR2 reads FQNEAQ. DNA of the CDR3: TGTGCCAGCAGCTTAGCGGGACATCCCGATAAGCAGCAGTTCTTC. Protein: CASSLAGHPDKQQFF.

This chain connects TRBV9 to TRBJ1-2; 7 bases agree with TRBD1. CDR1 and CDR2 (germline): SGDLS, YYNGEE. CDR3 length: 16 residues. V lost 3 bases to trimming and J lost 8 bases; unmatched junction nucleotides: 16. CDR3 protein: CASSAGGQSTDSGYTF. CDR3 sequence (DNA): TGTGCCAGCAGCGCAGGGGGACAGAGCACAGATTCGGGCTACACCTTC.

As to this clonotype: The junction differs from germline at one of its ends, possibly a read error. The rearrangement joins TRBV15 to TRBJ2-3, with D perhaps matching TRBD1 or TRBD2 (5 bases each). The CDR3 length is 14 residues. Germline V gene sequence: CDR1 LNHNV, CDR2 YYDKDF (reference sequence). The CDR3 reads CATSGDSGPDTQYF. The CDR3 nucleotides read TGTGCCACCAGCGGAGACAGCGGCCCAGATACCCAGTATTTT.

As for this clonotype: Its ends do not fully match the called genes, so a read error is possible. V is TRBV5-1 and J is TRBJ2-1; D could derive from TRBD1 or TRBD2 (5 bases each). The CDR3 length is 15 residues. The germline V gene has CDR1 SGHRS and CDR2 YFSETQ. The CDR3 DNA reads TGTGCCAGCAGCGTGGGGACCAGCAACATAGATGAGCAGTTCTTC. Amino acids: CASSVGTSNIDEQFF. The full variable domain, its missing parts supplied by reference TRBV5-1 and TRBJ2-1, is KAGVTQTPRYLIKTRGQQVTLSCSPISGHRSVSWYQQTPGQGLQFLFEYFSETQRNKGNFPGRFSGRQFSNSRSEMNVSTLELGDSALYLCASSVGTSNIDEQFFGPGTRLTVL.

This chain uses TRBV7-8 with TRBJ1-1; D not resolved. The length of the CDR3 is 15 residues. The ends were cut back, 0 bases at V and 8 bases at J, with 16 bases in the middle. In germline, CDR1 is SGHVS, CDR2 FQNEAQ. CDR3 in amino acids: CASSLAGGGQAEAFF. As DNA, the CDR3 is TGTGCCAGCAGCTTAGCAGGCGGTGGGCAAGCGGAAGCTTTCTTT.

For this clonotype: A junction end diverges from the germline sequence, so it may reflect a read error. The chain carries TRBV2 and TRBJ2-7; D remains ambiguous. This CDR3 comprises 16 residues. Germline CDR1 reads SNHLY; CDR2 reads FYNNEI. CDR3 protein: CASGATPVVLNTEDFF. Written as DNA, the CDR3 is TGTGCCAGCGGCGCGACTCCCGTCGTCTTGAACACTGAAGATTTCTTC.